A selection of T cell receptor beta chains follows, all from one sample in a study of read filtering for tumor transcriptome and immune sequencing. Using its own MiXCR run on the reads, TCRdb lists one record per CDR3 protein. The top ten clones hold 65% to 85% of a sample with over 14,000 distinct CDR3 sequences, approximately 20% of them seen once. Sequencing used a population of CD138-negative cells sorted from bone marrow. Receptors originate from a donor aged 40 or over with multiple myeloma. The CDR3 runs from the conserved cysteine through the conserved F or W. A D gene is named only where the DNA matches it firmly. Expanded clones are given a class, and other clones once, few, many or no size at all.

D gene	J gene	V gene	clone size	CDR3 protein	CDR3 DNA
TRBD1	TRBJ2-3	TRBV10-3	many	CAIRATGGTDTQYF	TGTGCCATCAGGGCGACAGGGGGCACAGATACGCAGTATTTT
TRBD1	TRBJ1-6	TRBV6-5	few	CASSRGLGQDNSPLHF	TGTGCCAGCAGTCGGGGACTGGGACAGGATAATTCACCCCTCCACTTT
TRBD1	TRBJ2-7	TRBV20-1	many	CRAEGAEPYEQYF	TGCAGAGCCGAGGGGGCCGAACCCTACGAGCAGTACTTC
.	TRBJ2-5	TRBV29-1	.	CSVIKWGETQYF	TGCAGCGTTATCAAGTGGGGAGAGACCCAGTACTTC
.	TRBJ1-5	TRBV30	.	CAWSLSRGPSVVQPQHF	TGTGCCTGGAGCCTAAGCAGGGGTCCATCGGTAGTTCAGCCCCAGCATTTT
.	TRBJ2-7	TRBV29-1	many	CSVDISYEQYF	TGCAGCGTTGACATATCCTACGAGCAGTACTTC
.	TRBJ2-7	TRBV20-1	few	CSARENRGASEQYF	TGCAGTGCTAGAGAGAACAGAGGGGCTAGCGAGCAGTACTTC
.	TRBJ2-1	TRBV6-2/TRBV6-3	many	CASSYLGLGFF	TGTGCCAGCAGTTACCTTGGACTGGGGTTCTTC
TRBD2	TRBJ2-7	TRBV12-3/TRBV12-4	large	CASSSLVAGGPYEQYF	TGTGCCAGCAGTTCCCTTGTAGCGGGAGGTCCCTACGAGCAGTACTTC
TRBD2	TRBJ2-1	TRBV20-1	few	CSARDPVGGGSYNEQFF	TGCAGTGCTAGAGATCCCGTGGGCGGGGGGTCATACAATGAGCAGTTCTTC
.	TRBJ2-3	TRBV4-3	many	CASSQSGGPEDTQYF	TGCGCCAGCAGCCAATCAGGAGGGCCTGAAGATACGCAGTATTTT
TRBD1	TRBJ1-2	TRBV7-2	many	CASSSPGQGESGYTF	TGTGCCAGCAGCTCCCCGGGACAGGGGGAGTCTGGCTACACCTTC
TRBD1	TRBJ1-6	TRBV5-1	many	CASSSGTDNSPLHF	TGCGCCAGCAGCTCCGGGACAGATAATTCACCCCTCCACTTT
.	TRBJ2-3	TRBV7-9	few	CASSLAGGRDTQYF	TGTGCCAGCAGCTTAGCGGGGGGGCGAGATACGCAGTATTTT
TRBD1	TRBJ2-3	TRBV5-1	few	CASSVYRGLEDTQYF	TGCGCCAGCAGCGTTTACAGGGGGCTGGAAGATACGCAGTATTTT
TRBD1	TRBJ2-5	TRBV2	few	CASPGQGQETQYF	TGTGCCAGCCCGGGACAGGGGCAAGAGACCCAGTACTTC
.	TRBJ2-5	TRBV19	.	CASSTTGSGETQYF	TGTGCCAGTAGTACCACGGGGAGTGGTGAGACCCAGTACTTC
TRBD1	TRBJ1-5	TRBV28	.	CASTTGGSNQPQHF	TGTGCCAGCACTACAGGGGGTAGCAATCAGCCCCAGCATTTT
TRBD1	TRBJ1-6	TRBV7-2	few	CASSFQGQGSPLHF	TGTGCCAGCAGCTTCCAGGGACAGGGTTCACCCCTCCACTTT
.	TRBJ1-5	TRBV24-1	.	CATQGSNQPQHF	TGTGCCACGCAGGGATCCAATCAGCCCCAGCATTTT
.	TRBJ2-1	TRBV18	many	CASSAATYNEQFF	TGTGCCAGCTCCGCTGCGACCTACAATGAGCAGTTCTTC
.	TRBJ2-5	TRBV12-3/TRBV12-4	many	CANPVKETQYF	TGTGCCAACCCGGTAAAAGAGACCCAGTACTTC
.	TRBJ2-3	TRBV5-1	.	CASSLVLAKSTDTQYF	TGCGCCAGCAGCTTGGTTCTAGCGAAGAGCACAGATACGCAGTATTTT
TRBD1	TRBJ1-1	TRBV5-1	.	CASSFAGGRPEAFF	TGCGCCAGCAGCTTTGCAGGGGGCAGGCCTGAAGCTTTCTTT
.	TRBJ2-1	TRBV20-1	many	CSARQQSPYNEQFF	TGCAGTGCGCGACAGCAATCCCCCTACAATGAGCAGTTCTTC
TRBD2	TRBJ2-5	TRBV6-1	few	CASSERKTSGSEETQYF	TGTGCCAGCAGTGAACGAAAGACTAGCGGGAGTGAAGAGACCCAGTACTTC
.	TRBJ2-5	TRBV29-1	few	CSADHTGQLGAQYF	TGCAGCGCCGACCATACGGGGCAACTCGGGGCCCAGTACTTC
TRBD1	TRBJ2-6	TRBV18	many	CASSPDRAGANVLTF	TGTGCCAGCTCACCAGACAGGGCTGGGGCCAACGTCCTGACTTTC
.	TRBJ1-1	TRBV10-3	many	CAISESSGTEAFF	TGTGCCATCAGTGAGTCTTCGGGGACTGAAGCTTTCTTT
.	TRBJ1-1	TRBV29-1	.	CSVDWGSWNTEAFF	TGCAGCGTTGATTGGGGCAGCTGGAACACTGAAGCTTTCTTT
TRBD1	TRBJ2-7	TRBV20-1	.	CSAGDRAYYEQYF	TGCAGTGCAGGGGACAGAGCTTACTACGAGCAGTACTTC
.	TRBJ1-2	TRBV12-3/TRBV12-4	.	CASSLAVPGYTF	TGTGCCAGCAGTTTAGCGGTCCCGGGCTACACCTTC
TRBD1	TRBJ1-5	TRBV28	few	CASSWDRNQPQHF	TGTGCCAGCAGTTGGGACAGGAATCAGCCCCAGCATTTT
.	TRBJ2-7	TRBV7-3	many	CASSLNDASYEQYF	TGTGCCAGCAGCTTAAATGACGCGTCCTACGAGCAGTACTTC
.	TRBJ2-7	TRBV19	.	CASRPRNGNYEQYF	TGTGCCAGCCGACCTCGCAATGGGAACTACGAGCAGTACTTC
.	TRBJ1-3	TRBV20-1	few	CSAPEQGFSGNTIYF	TGCAGTGCGCCCGAACAGGGATTCTCTGGAAACACCATATATTTT
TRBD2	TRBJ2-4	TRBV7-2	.	CAGSEYTGGFVLEYSKNIQYF	TGTGCCGGCAGCGAGTATACGGGGGGATTTGTTTTAGAGTATTCCAAAAACATTCAGTACTTC
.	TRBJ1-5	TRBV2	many	CASSEGGGNQPQHF	TGTGCCAGCAGTGAGGGGGGAGGCAATCAGCCCCAGCATTTT
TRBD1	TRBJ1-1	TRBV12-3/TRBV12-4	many	CASSLATGGRTEAFF	TGTGCCAGCAGTTTAGCCACAGGGGGCCGGACTGAAGCTTTCTTT
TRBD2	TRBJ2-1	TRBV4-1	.	CASRGTSGRGEQFF	TGCGCCAGCAGGGGGACTAGCGGGAGAGGGGAGCAGTTCTTC
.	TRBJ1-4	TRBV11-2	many	CASSSGTLGYEKLFF	TGTGCCAGCAGCTCCGGGACCCTGGGTTATGAAAAACTGTTTTTT
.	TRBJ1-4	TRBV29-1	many	CSVGGGGEKLFF	TGCAGCGTTGGGGGCGGCGGGGAAAAACTGTTTTTT
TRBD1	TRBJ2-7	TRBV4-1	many	CASSQIPTGTGYEQYF	TGCGCCAGCAGCCAAATACCGACAGGGACAGGCTACGAGCAGTACTTC
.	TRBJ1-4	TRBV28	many	CASSPHTQKLFF	TGTGCCAGCAGTCCCCACACCCAAAAACTGTTTTTT
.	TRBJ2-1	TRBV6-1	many	CASSPGTFYNEQFF	TGTGCCAGCAGTCCCGGGACTTTCTACAATGAGCAGTTCTTC
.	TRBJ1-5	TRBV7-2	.	CASSYTGNQPQHF	TGTGCCAGCAGCTATACAGGCAATCAGCCCCAGCATTTT
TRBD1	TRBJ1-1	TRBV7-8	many	CASRWTGHTEAFF	TGTGCCAGCAGGTGGACAGGGCATACTGAAGCTTTCTTT
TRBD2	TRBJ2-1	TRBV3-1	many	CASSQDKAGGRHNEQFF	TGTGCCAGCAGCCAAGATAAAGCGGGGGGCCGGCACAATGAGCAGTTCTTC
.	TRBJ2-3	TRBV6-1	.	CASNFASETDTQYF	TGTGCCAGCAATTTCGCTAGCGAGACAGATACGCAGTATTTT
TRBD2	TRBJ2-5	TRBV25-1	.	CASSESGGSGETQYF	TGTGCCAGCAGTGAAAGCGGGGGGTCCGGGGAGACCCAGTACTTC
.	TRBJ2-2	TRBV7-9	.	CASSTGASANTGELFF	TGTGCCAGCTCCACGGGGGCCTCCGCGAACACCGGGGAGCTGTTTTTT
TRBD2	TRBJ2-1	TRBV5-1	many	CASIIGSGGSDEQFF	TGCGCCAGCATTATCGGGTCGGGAGGGTCCGATGAGCAGTTCTTC
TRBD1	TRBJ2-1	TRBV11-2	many	CASSRRDRAPNEQFF	TGTGCCAGCAGCCGCCGGGACAGGGCACCCAATGAGCAGTTCTTC